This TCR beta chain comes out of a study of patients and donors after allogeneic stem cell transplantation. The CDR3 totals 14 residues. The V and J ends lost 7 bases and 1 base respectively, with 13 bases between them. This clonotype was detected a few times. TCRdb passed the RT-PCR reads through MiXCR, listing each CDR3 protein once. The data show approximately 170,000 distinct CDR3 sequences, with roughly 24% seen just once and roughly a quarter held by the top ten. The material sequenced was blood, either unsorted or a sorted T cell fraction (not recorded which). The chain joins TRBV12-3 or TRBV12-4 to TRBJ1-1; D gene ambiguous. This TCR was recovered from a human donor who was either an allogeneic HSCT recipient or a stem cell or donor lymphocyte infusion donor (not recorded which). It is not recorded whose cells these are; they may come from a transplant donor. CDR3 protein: CASTPTTRNTEAFF. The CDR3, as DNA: TGTGCCAGCACTCCGACGACGAGGAACACTGAAGCTTTCTTT.